This T cell receptor (beta chain) was captured in a study of T cell responses to AZD1222 COVID-19 vaccine. Broader study findings: Baseline seropositives among AZD1222 recipients totaled only 5 to 7. Repertoires were obtained solely post-peak T cell response.

The repertoire was sequenced with immunoSEQ multiplex PCR; TCRdb's copy has only in-frame clones and lacks some. The sample carries approximately 67,000 clones, 86% recorded once. As regards this clone: Its antigen is not identified.

The starting material was peripheral blood, obtained on day 0 of AZD1222 vaccination. This clonotype was sampled from an adult in good health.

CDR3 in amino acids: CASSPERGTNNEQFF. CDR3 bases: TGTGCCAGCAGTCCCGAGCGGGGGACCAACAATGAGCAGTTCTTC. The chain has TRBV28 and TRBJ2-1, with 8 bases lining up with TRBD2. Germline assignment: CDR1 MDHEN and CDR2 SYDVKM. This CDR3 has 15 residues. The V gene end was trimmed by 5 bases and the J gene end by 5 bases; junction bases not matched to a gene: 8.